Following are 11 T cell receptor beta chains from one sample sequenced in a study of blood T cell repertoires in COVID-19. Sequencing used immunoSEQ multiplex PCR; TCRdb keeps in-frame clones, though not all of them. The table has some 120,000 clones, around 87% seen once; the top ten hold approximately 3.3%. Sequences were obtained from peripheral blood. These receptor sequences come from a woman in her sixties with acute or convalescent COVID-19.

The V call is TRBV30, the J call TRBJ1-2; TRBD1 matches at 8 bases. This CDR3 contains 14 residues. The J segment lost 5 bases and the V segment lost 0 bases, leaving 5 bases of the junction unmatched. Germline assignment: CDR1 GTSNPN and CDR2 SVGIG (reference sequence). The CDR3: CAWSVPGQVYGYTF. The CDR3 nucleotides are TGTGCCTGGAGTGTACCGGGACAGGTTTATGGCTACACCTTC.

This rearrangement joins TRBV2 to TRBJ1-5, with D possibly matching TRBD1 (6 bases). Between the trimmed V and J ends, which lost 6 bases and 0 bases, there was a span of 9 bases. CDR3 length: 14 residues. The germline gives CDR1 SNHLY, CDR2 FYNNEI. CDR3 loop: CASRGQVSNQPQHF. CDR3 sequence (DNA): TGTGCCAGCAGGGGACAAGTTAGCAATCAGCCCCAGCATTTT.

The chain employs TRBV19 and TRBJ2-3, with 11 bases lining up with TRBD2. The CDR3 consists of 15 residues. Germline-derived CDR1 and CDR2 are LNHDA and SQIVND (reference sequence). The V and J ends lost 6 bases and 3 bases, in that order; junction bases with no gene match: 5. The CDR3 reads CASRLAGVQTDTQYF. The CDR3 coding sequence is TGTGCCAGTAGACTAGCGGGAGTTCAAACAGATACGCAGTATTTT.

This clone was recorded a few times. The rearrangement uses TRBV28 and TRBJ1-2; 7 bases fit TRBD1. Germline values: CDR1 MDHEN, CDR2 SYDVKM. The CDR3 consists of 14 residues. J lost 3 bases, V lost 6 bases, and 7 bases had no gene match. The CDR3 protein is CASRTNRGDYGYTF. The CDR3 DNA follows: TGTGCCAGCAGGACGAACAGGGGAGACTATGGCTACACCTTC.

CDR3 DNA: TGTGCCAGCAGGGCGAGCGGGAGGGCCCTCGGAGAGCAGTTCTTC. Translating it yields CASRASGRALGEQFF. The chain has TRBV11-2 and TRBJ2-1; 10 bases line up with TRBD2. The CDR3 has 15 amino acids. Per germline, CDR1 SGHAT and CDR2 FQNNGV. V shed 6 bases, J shed 10 bases, and the junction held 12 bases outside the gene matches.

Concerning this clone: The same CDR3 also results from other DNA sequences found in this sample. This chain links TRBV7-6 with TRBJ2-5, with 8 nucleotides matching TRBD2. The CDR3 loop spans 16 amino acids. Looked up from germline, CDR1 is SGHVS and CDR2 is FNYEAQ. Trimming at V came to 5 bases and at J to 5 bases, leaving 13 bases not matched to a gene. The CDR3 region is CASSLTPRGAQETQYF. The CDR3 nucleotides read TGTGCCAGCAGCCTCACGCCGCGGGGGGCCCAGGAGACCCAGTACTTC.

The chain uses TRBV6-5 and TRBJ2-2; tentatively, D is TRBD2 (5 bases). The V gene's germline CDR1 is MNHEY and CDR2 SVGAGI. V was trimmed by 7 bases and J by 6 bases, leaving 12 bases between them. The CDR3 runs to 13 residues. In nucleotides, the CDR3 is TGTGCCAGCATTAGGGCTAGCTCCGGGGAGCTGTTTTTT. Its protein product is CASIRASSGELFF.

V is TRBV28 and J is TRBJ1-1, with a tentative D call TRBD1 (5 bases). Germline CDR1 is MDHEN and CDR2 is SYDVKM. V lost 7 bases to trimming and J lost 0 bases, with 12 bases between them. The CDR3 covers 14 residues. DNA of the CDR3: TGTGCCAGCACTGACAGTCCTATGAACACTGAAGCTTTCTTT. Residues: CASTDSPMNTEAFF.

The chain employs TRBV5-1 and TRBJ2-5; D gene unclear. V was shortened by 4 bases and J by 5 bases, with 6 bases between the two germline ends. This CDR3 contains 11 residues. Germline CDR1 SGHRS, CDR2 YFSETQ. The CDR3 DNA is TGCGCCAGCAGCGGGCAGGAGACCCAGTACTTC. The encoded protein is CASSGQETQYF.

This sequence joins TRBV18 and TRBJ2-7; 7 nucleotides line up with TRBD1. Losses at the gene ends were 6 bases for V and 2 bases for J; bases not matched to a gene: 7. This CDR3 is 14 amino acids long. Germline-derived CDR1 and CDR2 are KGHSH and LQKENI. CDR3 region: CASSQTGLAYEQYV. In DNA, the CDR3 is TGTGCCAGCTCTCAGACAGGGTTAGCCTACGAGCAGTACGTC.

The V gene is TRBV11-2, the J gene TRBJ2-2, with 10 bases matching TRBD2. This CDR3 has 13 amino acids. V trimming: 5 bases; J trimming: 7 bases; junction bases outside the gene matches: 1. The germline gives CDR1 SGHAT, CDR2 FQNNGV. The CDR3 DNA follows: TGTGCCAGCAGCCGGACTAGCGGCGGGGAGCTGTTTTTT. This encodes CASSRTSGGELFF. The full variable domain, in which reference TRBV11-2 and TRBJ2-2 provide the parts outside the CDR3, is EAGVAQSPRYKIIEKRQSVAFWCNPISGHATLYWYQQILGQGPKLLIQFQNNGVVDDSQLPKDRFSAERLKGVDSTLKIQPAKLEDSAVYLCASSRTSGGELFFGEGSRLTVL.